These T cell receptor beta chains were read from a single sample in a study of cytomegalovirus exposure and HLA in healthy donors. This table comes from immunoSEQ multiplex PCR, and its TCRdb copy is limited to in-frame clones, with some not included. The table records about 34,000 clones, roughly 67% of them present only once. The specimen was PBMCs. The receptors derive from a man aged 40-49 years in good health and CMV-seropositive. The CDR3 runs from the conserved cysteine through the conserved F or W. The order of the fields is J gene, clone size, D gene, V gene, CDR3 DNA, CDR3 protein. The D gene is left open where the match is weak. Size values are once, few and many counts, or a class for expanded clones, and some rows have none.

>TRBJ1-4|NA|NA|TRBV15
TGTGCCACCAGCAGAGATATCGGTGAAAAACTGTTTTTT
CATSRDIGEKLFF
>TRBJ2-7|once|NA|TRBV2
TGTGCCAGCAGTCCTACCGGGACACACTCCTACGAGCAGTACTTC
CASSPTGTHSYEQYF
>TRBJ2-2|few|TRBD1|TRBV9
TGTGCCAGCAGCGAGTGGGGGACAGGGGACACCGGGGAGCTGTTTTTT
CASSEWGTGDTGELFF
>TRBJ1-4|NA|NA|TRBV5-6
TGTGCCAGCAGCTTGGCGAGGTCGGCTAATGAAAAACTGTTTTTT
CASSLARSANEKLFF
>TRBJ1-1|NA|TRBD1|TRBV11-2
TGTGCCAGCAGCGACTACAGGGGGCGGCTTGAAGCTTTCTTT
CASSDYRGRLEAFF
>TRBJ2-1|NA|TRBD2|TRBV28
TGTGCCAGCAGTTTACCACTCGGGGGGGGCGATGAGCAGTTCTTC
CASSLPLGGGDEQFF
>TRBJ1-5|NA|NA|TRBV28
TGTGCCAGCAGTTTTTCAGGACTTAATCAGCCCCAGCATTTT
CASSFSGLNQPQHF
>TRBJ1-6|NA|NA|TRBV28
TGTGCCAGCAGTCGGGACACCTATCCCCATAATTCACCCCTCCACTTT
CASSRDTYPHNSPLHF
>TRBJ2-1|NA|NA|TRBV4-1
TGCGCCAGCAGCACAGCCCCGGGGAGCTCCTACAATGAGCAGTTCTTC
CASSTAPGSSYNEQFF
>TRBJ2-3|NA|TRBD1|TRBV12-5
TGTGCTAGTGGTCCCCCGACAGGGCCAGATACGCAGTATTTT
CASGPPTGPDTQYF
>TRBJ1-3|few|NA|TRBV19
TGTGCCAGTAGTATAGACATCTCTGGAAACACCATATATTTT
CASSIDISGNTIYF
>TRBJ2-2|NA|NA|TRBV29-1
TGCAGCGCCACAGGGATGGGGCTAACCGGGGAGCTGTTTTTT
CSATGMGLTGELFF
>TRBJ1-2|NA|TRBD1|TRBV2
TGTGCCAGCATAGACAGGGTCGGCGGCTACACCTTC
CASIDRVGGYTF
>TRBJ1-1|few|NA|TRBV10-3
TGTGCCATCAGTGAGTCAGCAACTGAAGCTTTCTTT
CAISESATEAFF
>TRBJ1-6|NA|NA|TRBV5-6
TGTGCCAGCAGCTTAGTCCCAGGGCAAGGTTCACCCCTCCACTTT
CASSLVPGQGSPLHF
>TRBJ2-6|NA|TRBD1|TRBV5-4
TGTGCCAGCAGCTCTTACCAGGGGGCTGGGGCCAACGTCCTGACTTTC
CASSSYQGAGANVLTF
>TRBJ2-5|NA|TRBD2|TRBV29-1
TGCAGCGTTGGGGCCGGAGGGTTTAGCGGGGGCGGAGAGACCCAGTACTTC
CSVGAGGFSGGGETQYF
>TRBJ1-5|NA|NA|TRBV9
TGTGCCAGCAGCTCTAAGGAATCAGGGAATCAGCCCCAGCATTTT
CASSSKESGNQPQHF
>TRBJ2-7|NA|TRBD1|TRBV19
TGTGCCAGTAAGTTTGGACAGGGGTCCTACGAGCAGTACTTC
CASKFGQGSYEQYF
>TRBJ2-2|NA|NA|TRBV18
TGTGCCAGCTCACCTTATATGGGCTCGAACACCGGGGAGCTGTTTTTT
CASSPYMGSNTGELFF
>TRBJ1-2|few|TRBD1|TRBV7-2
TGTGCCAGCAGCTTAGCGGCAGGGGGCGCTGACTATGGCTACACCTTC
CASSLAAGGADYGYTF
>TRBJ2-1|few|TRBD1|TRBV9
TGTGCCAGCAGCCCCCGGACAGGGGTTAACAATGAGCAGTTCTTC
CASSPRTGVNNEQFF
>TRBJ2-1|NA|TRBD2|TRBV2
TGTGCCAGCTCAAATTCAGGGACTAGCGGGGGATATGAGCAGTTCTTC
CASSNSGTSGGYEQFF
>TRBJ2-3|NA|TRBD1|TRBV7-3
TGTGCCAGCAGCCTGACAGGGGGACAGACAGATACGCAGTATTTT
CASSLTGGQTDTQYF
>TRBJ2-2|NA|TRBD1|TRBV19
TGTGCCAGTAGGGGACAGGGGTGGTTGGATAGGGACACCGGGGAGCTGTTTTTT
CASRGQGWLDRDTGELFF
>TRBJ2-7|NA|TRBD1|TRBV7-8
TGTGCCAGCAGCTTAGCCGGGACAGAGATTCCCTACGAGCAGTACTTC
CASSLAGTEIPYEQYF
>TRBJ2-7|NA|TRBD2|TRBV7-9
TGTGCCAGCCTCACTAGCGGGGGCCTTTCCTACGAGCAGTACTTC
CASLTSGGLSYEQYF
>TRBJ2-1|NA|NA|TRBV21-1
TGTGCCAGCAGCTTGCAAGCCGGGACAGGGTTCGATGAGCAGTTCTTC
CASSLQAGTGFDEQFF
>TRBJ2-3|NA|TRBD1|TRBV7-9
TGTGCCAGCAGCCTCAGACAGGGCCCAACAGATACGCAGTATTTT
CASSLRQGPTDTQYF
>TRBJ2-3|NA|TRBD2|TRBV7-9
TGTGCCAGCAGCTTAGTTCGCGGGGGTGGAGATACGCAGTATTTT
CASSLVRGGGDTQYF
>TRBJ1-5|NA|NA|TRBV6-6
TGTGCCAGCAGTTACTCGGTGGGGGGAGGTCAGCCCCAGCATTTT
CASSYSVGGGQPQHF
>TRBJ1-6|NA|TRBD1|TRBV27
TGTGCCAGCAGTTTGGCACCGGGACAGCTGTCAATCTCCTATAATTCACCCCTCCACTTT
CASSLAPGQLSISYNSPLHF
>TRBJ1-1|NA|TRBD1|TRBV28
TGTGCCAGCATGAAACAGGGGGCTGAAGCTTTCTTT
CASMKQGAEAFF
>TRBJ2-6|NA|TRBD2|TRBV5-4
TGTGCCAGCAGGGTGACTAGCGGGGGGTCTGGGGCCAACGTCCTGACTTTC
CASRVTSGGSGANVLTF
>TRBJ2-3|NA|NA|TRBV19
TGTGCCAGTAGTATGGACAGGGCGGGGGGCACAGATACGCAGTATTTT
CASSMDRAGGTDTQYF
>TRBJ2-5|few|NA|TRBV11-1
TGTGCCAGCAGCACCCTACTAGGCTCGGGGCAGTACTTC
CASSTLLGSGQYF
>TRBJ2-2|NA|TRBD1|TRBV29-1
TGCAGCGATCCGACAGGGGTCTCGAACACCGGGGAGCTGTTTTTT
CSDPTGVSNTGELFF
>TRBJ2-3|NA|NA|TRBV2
TGTGCCAGCAGGGTGAGGGTTACAGATACGCAGTATTTT
CASRVRVTDTQYF
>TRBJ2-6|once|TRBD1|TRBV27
TGTGCCAGCAGTGTACAGGGGGAGACTGGGGCCAACGTCCTGACTTTC
CASSVQGETGANVLTF
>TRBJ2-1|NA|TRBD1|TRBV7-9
TGTGCCAGCAGCTCTCCGGGACAGTTATACAATGAGCAGTTCTTC
CASSSPGQLYNEQFF
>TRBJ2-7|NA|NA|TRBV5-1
TGCGCCAGCAGCTTGTTGGGGGGTGCCCCCTACGAGCAGTACTTC
CASSLLGGAPYEQYF
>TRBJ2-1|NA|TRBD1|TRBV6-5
TGTGCCAGCACCGGGACAGGGGCGTGGAATGAGCAGTTCTTC
CASTGTGAWNEQFF
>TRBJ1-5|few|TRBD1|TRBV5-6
TGTGCCAGCAGCTTGGACAGGGGTAATGGGCCCCAGCATTTT
CASSLDRGNGPQHF
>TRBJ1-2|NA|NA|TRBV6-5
TGTGCCAGCAGTTCAACCAACACCCGCGGCTACACCTTC
CASSSTNTRGYTF
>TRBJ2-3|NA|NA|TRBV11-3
TGTGCCAGCAGCTTAGGCGCCTTCACAGATACGCAGTATTTT
CASSLGAFTDTQYF